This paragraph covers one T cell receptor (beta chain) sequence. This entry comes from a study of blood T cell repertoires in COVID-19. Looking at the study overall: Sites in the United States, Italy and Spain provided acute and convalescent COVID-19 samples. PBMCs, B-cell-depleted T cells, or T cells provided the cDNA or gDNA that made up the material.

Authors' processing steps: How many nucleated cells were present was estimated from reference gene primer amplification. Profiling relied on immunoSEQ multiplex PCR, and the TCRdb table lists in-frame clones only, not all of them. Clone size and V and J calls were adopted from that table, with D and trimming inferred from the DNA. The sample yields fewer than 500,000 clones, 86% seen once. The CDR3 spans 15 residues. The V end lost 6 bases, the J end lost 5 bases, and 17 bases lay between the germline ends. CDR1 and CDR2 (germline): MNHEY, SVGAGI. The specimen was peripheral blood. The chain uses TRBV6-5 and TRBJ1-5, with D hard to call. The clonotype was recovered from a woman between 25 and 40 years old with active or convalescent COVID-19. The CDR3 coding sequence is TGTGCCAGCAGGGCGGACGGACTATTATATCAGCCCCAGCATTTT. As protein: CASRADGLLYQPQHF.